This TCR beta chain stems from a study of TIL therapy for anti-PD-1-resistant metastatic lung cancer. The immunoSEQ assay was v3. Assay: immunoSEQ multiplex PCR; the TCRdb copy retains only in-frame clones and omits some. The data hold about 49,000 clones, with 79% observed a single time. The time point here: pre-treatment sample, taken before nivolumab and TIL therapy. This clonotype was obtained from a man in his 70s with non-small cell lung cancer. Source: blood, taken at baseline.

DNA of the CDR3: TGCGCCAGCAGCCCCCAGATAGGGACCTCCTACGAGCAGTACTTC. Amino acids: CASSPQIGTSYEQYF. The rearrangement links TRBV4-1 to TRBJ2-7, with D perhaps being TRBD1 or TRBD2 (5 bases each). Looked up from germline, CDR1 is MGHRA and CDR2 is YSYEKL. V lost 4 bases, J lost 0 bases, and 13 bases lay in between. CDR3 length equals 15 residues.